This TCR beta chain was sequenced for a study of T cell responses to AZD1222 COVID-19 vaccine. The wider study: Second-dose intervals near 4 or 12 weeks were combined. General study results and limits: Females made up more of the donors, who were largely white British, and clonal diversity may have come out too low. Targets within unmutated variant regions were reportedly found for nearly half of spike-specific TCRs.

V dropped 2 bases and J dropped 7 bases, with 11 bases sitting between them. The length of the CDR3 is 13 residues. Germline CDR1 reads SQVTM; CDR2 reads ANQGSEA. About this clone itself: Its antigen remains unidentified.

Some clones are missing from TCRdb's copy, which holds only in-frame ones; the method was immunoSEQ multiplex PCR. Found here are 94,000 or so clones, about 89% of them singletons; the top ten hold roughly 1.7%. Sequencing used peripheral blood, obtained on day 0 of AZD1222 vaccination. The origin of this receptor is an adult in good health. This chain joins TRBV29-1 and TRBJ2-2; D could derive from TRBD1 or TRBD2 (5 bases each). CDR3 sequence (DNA): TGCAGCGTTGAAATGGGGGTTTTCGGGGAGCTGTTTTTT. Protein sequence: CSVEMGVFGELFF.